The present TCR beta chain was sequenced within a study of blood T cell repertoires in COVID-19. Study information: Material from acute and convalescent COVID-19 was sourced from the United States, Italy and Spain.

The assay was immunoSEQ multiplex PCR, and TCRdb's table has in-frame clones only and misses some. The data hold about 300,000 clones, with 70% to 90% observed a single time. Ages ranged from roughly 18 to 100 years, with residence in 20 to 30 US areas. Self-reported history from a screening survey and questionnaire set each donor's cohort. The sample was PBMCs or T cells enriched from blood (not recorded which). The receptor was derived from a man aged 25-45 years who had recovered from COVID-19.

The DNA for the CDR3 is TGTGCCAGCAGAGCAACTGCGGGACGGATCACTGAAGCTTTCTTT. The encoded protein is CASRATAGRITEAFF. The chain carries TRBV2 and TRBJ1-1; D perhaps matches TRBD1 (5 bases). CDR3 length equals 15 residues. Germline V lookup: CDR1 SNHLY, CDR2 FYNNEI. The V end lost 6 bases, the J end lost 4 bases, and 18 bases lay between the germline ends.